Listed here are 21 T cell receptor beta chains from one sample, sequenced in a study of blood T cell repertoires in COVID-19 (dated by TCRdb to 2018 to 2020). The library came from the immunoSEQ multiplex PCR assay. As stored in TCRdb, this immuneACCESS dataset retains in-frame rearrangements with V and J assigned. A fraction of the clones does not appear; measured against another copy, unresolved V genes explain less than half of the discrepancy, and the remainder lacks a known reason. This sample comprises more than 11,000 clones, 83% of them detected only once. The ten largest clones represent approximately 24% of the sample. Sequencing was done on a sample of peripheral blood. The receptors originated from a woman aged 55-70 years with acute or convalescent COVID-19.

The CDR3 region has the DNA TGTGCCAGCAGTTCCCGGGGGGAGGACAATCAGCCCCAGCATTTT. The encoded protein is CASSSRGEDNQPQHF. The chain employs TRBV27 and TRBJ1-5, with a possible D match to TRBD1 (5 bases). With 4 bases removed from V and 3 bases from J, the gap between germline ends came to 13 bases. Germline V gene lookup returns CDR1 MNHEY and CDR2 SMNVEV (reference sequence). The CDR3 length is 15 residues.

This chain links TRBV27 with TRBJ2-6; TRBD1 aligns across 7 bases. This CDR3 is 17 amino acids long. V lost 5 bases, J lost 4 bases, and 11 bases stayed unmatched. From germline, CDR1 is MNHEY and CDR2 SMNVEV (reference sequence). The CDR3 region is CASSPSRQGSGANVLTF. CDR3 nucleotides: TGTGCCAGCAGTCCATCCCGACAGGGATCAGGGGCCAACGTCCTGACTTTC.

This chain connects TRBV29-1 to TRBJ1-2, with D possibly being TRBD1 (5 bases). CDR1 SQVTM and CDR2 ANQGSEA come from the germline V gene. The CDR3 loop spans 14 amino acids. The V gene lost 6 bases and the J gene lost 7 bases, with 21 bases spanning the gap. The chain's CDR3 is CSVADTGDFGGYTF. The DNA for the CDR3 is TGCAGCGTCGCGGACACCGGTGATTTTGGTGGCTACACCTTC. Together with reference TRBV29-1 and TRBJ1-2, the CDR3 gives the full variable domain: SAVISQKPSRDICQRGTSLTIQCQVDSQVTMMFWYRQQPGQSLTLIATANQGSEATYESGFVIDKFPISRPNLTFSTLTVSNMSPEDSSIYLCSVADTGDFGGYTFGSGTRLTVV.

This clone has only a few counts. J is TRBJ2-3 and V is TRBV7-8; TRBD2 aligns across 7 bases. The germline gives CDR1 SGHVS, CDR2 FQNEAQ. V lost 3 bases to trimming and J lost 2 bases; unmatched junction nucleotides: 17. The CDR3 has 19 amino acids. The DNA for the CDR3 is TGTGCCAGCAGCTTGGGGTTCTCGTCTAGCGGCAAGTACACAGATACGCAGTATTTT. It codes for CASSLGFSSSGKYTDTQYF.

The CDR3 DNA sequence: TGTGCCAGCAGGCTTGGACTAGCGGAGGCGTACCAAGAGACCCAGTACTTC. It is translated as CASRLGLAEAYQETQYF. The genes are TRBV2 and TRBJ2-5, with TRBD2 identical over 10 bases. The CDR3 is 17 amino acids. Trimming cost V 6 bases and J 0 bases; bases outside gene matches: 10. The V gene's germline CDR1 is SNHLY and CDR2 FYNNEI.

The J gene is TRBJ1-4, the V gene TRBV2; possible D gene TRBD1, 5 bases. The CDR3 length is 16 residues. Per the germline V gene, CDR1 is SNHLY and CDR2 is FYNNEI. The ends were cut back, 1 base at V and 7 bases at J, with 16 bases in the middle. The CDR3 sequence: CASSEGAGGFAEKLFF. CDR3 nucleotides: TGTGCCAGCAGTGAAGGGGCCGGGGGGTTTGCTGAAAAACTGTTTTTT.

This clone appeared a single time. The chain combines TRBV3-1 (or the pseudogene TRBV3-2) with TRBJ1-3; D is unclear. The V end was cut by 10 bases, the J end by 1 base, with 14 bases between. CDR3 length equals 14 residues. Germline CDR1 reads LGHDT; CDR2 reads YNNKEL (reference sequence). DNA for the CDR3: TGTGCCACAGCCTACTCGGGATCTGGAAACACCATATATTTT. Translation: CATAYSGSGNTIYF.

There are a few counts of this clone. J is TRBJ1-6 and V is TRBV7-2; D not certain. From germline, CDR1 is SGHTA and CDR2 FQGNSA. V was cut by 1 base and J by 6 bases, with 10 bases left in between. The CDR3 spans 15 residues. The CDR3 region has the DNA TGTGCCAGCAGCTTAGGCCCGGGTTTTAATTCACCCCTCCACTTT. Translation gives CASSLGPGFNSPLHF.

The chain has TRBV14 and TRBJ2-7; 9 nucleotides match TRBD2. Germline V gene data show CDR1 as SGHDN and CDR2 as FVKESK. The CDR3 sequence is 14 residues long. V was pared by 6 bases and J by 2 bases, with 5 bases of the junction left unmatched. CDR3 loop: CASRRGGATYEQYF. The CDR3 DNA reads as TGTGCCAGCAGACGCGGGGGGGCCACCTACGAGCAGTACTTC.

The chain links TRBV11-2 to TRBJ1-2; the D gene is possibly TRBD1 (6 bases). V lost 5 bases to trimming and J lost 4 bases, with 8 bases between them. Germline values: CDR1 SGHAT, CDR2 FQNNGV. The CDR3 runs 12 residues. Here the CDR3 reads CASSLDSYGYTF. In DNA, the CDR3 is TGTGCCAGCAGCCTGGACAGCTATGGCTACACCTTC.

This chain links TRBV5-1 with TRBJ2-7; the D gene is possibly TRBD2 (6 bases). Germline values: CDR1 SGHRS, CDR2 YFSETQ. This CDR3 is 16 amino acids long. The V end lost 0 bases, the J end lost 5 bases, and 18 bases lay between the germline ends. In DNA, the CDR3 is TGCGCCAGCAGCTTGGACGTGCGGGGAACGGGCCACGAGCAGTACTTC. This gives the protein CASSLDVRGTGHEQYF.

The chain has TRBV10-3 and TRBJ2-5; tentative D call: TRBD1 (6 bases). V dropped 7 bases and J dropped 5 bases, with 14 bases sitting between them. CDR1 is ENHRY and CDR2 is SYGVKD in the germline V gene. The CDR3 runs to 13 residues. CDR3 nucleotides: TGTGCCATCACCCCTCAGCAGGGGGAGACCCAGTACTTC. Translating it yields CAITPQQGETQYF.

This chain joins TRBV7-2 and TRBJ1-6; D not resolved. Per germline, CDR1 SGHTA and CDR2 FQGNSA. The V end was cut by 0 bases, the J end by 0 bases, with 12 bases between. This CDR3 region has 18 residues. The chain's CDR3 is CASSLAPAGSSYNSPLHF. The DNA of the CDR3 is TGTGCCAGCAGCTTAGCCCCGGCGGGGAGCTCCTATAATTCACCCCTCCACTTT.

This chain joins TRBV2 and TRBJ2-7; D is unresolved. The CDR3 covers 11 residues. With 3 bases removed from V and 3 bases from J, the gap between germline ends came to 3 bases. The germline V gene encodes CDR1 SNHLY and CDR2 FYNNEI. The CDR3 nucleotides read TGTGCCAGCAGTGATATCTACGAGCAGTACTTC. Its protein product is CASSDIYEQYF.

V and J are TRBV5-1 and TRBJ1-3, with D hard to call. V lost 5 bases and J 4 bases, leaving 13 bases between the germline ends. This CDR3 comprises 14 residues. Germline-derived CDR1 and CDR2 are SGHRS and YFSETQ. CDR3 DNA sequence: TGCGCCAGCAGAATTGGTTCGGGGGGAAACACCATATATTTT. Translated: CASRIGSGGNTIYF.

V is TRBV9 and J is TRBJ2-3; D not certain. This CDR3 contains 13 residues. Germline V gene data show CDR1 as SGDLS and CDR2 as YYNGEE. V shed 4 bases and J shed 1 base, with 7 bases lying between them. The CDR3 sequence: CASSPRGTDTQYF. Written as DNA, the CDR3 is TGTGCCAGCAGCCCCCGTGGCACAGATACGCAGTATTTT.

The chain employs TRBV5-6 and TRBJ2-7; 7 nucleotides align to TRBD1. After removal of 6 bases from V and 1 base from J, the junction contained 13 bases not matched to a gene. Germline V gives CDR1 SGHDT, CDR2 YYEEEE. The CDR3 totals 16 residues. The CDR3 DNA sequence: TGTGCCAGCACGCAGGGGGTCGGTTGGAATTCCTACGAGCAGTACTTC. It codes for CASTQGVGWNSYEQYF.

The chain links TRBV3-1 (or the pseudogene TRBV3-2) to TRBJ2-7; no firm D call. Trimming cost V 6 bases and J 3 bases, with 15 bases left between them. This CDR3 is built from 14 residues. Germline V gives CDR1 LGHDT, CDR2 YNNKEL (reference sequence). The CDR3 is CASSESANGYEQYF. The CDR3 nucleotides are TGTGCCAGCAGTGAAAGCGCGAACGGCTACGAGCAGTACTTC.

This CDR3 is CASSRRGRGASGAHYEQYF. The CDR3 DNA sequence: TGCGCCAGCAGCCGTCGAGGACGGGGGGCCTCCGGAGCCCACTACGAGCAGTACTTC. The gene calls are TRBV5-1 and TRBJ2-7; a weak D match, TRBD2 (7 bases). The CDR3 runs to 19 residues. CDR1 SGHRS and CDR2 YFSETQ come from the germline V gene. V was trimmed by 4 bases and J by 3 bases, leaving 29 bases between them.

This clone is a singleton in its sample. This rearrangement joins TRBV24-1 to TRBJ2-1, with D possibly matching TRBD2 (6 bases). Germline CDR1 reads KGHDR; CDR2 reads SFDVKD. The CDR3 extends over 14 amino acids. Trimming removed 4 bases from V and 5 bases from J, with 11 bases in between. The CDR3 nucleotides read TGTGCCACCAGTGACCCTGGGAGGAACAATGAGCAGTTCTTC. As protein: CATSDPGRNNEQFF.

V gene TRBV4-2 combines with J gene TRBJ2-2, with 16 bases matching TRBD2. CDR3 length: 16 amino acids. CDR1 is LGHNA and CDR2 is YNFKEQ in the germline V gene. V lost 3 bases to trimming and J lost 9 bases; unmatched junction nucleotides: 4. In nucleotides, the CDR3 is TGTGCCAGCAGCCAGGGACTAGCGGGGGGGATCAGGGAGCTGTTTTTT. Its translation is CASSQGLAGGIRELFF.